Below, 28 T cell receptor beta chains from the same sample are listed, as sequenced in a study of cytomegalovirus exposure and HLA in healthy donors. PCR employed 60 Vbeta and 13 Jbeta primers. TCRdb keeps only in-frame clones here, not all; method: immunoSEQ multiplex PCR. Among roughly 170,000 clones listed, 83% were seen once. Sequenced material: PBMCs. All receptors derive from a man aged 45 to 65 in good health and CMV-seronegative.

The chain recombines TRBV25-1 with TRBJ2-1; TRBD1 agrees at 8 bases. V shed 2 bases, J shed 7 bases, and the junction held 10 bases outside the gene matches. This CDR3 is 16 amino acids long. Germline loops: CDR1 MGHDK, CDR2 SYGVNS. The CDR3 DNA sequence: TGTGCCAGCAGTGAACGGGGCAGGGGGCTTGGTAATGAGCAGTTCTTC. Its translation is CASSERGRGLGNEQFF.

CDR3: CASSLKVKTSGRSYNEQFF. CDR3 bases: TGTGCCAGCTCCCTAAAAGTAAAGACTAGCGGGAGGAGCTACAATGAGCAGTTCTTC. This chain connects TRBV18 to TRBJ2-1, with 13 bases fitting TRBD2. The V gene's germline CDR1 is KGHSH and CDR2 LQKENI. V trimming: 6 bases; J trimming: 3 bases; junction bases outside the gene matches: 14. The CDR3 runs to 19 residues.

This sequence joins TRBV18 and TRBJ2-2; D is undetermined. Per germline, CDR1 KGHSH and CDR2 LQKENI. The CDR3 contains 12 residues. V gave up 3 bases and J gave up 7 bases, with 6 bases separating them. CDR3 nucleotide sequence: TGTGCCAGCTCACCTGTAGTCGGGGAGCTGTTTTTT. This encodes CASSPVVGELFF.

This chain links TRBV4-1 with TRBJ2-5; 12 bases are shared with TRBD1. After removal of 4 bases from V and 5 bases from J, the junction contained 11 bases not matched to a gene. Germline CDR1 MGHRA, CDR2 YSYEKL. The CDR3 spans 17 residues. CDR3 bases: TGCGCCAGCAGCCCTCGGGACAGGGGGCGTTTATTGGAGACCCAGTACTTC. The encoded protein is CASSPRDRGRLLETQYF.

A single count supports this clone. The genes are TRBV30 and TRBJ1-6; D ambiguous. Trimming shortened V by 4 bases and J by 10 bases, and 23 bases separated the two germline ends. Germline CDR1 GTSNPN, CDR2 SVGIG (reference sequence). The CDR3 length is 16 residues. As DNA, the CDR3 is TGTGCCTGGAAGGGTCCCTCGGAGGGAAGTCGCTCACCCCTCCACTTT. Amino acid sequence: CAWKGPSEGSRSPLHF. Using reference TRBV30 and TRBJ1-6 for the parts outside the CDR3, the full variable domain is SQTIHQWPATLVQPVGSPLSLECTVEGTSNPNLYWYRQAAGRGLQLLFYSVGIGQISSEVPQNLSASRPQDRQFILSSKKLLLSDSGFYLCAWKGPSEGSRSPLHFGNGTRLTVT.

The chain links TRBV15 to TRBJ1-5, with D tentatively TRBD1 (5 bases). Trimming took 3 bases from V and 4 from J, leaving 19 bases between them. Germline CDR1 is LNHNV and CDR2 is YYDKDF (reference sequence). The CDR3 is 17 residues long. CDR3 nucleotide sequence: TGTGCCACCAGCAGTGGGCTCAGGGAAGGGTTGAATCAGCCCCAGCATTTT. Translated, it gives CATSSGLREGLNQPQHF.

This chain uses TRBV5-5 with TRBJ1-1; D is unresolved. The CDR3 covers 13 residues. Trimming pared 0 bases from V and 3 bases from J, leaving 6 bases between. From germline, CDR1 is SGHKS and CDR2 YYEKEE (reference sequence). CDR3 DNA sequence: TGTGCCAGCAGCTTGGTAGCGGACACTGAAGCTTTCTTT. Amino acid sequence: CASSLVADTEAFF. Together with reference TRBV5-5 and TRBJ1-1, the CDR3 gives the full variable domain: DAGVTQSPTHLIKTRGQQVTLRCSPISGHKSVSWYQQVLGQGPQFIFQYYEKEERGRGNFPDRFSARQFPNYSSELNVNALLLGDSALYLCASSLVADTEAFFGQGTRLTVV.

The chain combines TRBV18 with TRBJ2-3; the match to TRBD2 covers 8 bases. The CDR3 covers 15 residues. V shed 4 bases, J shed 0 bases, and the junction held 3 bases outside the gene matches. Germline V gene lookup returns CDR1 KGHSH and CDR2 LQKENI. CDR3 DNA: TGTGCCAGCTCACGAAGCGGGGGAAGCACAGATACGCAGTATTTT. Amino acids: CASSRSGGSTDTQYF.

The rearrangement uses TRBV5-1 and TRBJ2-1; 11 bases align to TRBD2. Looked up from germline, CDR1 is SGHRS and CDR2 is YFSETQ. The CDR3 extends over 14 amino acids. V shed 4 bases and J 6 bases; nucleotides not matched to a gene: 3. DNA for the CDR3: TGCGCCAGCAGCCTGGGACTAGCGGTCAATGAGCAGTTCTTC. The encoded protein is CASSLGLAVNEQFF.

V and J are TRBV11-2 and TRBJ1-2; TRBD1 might be the D (5 bases). Germline V gives CDR1 SGHAT, CDR2 FQNNGV. This CDR3 is built from 13 residues. V was pared by 4 bases and J by 7 bases, with 13 bases between. Here the CDR3 reads CASSSHRGFGYTF. In DNA form, the CDR3 reads TGTGCCAGCAGCTCGCATCGGGGGTTTGGCTACACCTTC.

The V and J genes are TRBV6-1 and TRBJ2-2, with TRBD1 as a possible D gene (5 bases). Germline CDR1 and CDR2: MNHNS and SASEGT. Trimming shortened V by 2 bases and J by 6 bases, and 13 bases separated the two germline ends. The CDR3 has 15 amino acids. In DNA, the CDR3 is TGTGCCAGCAGTGAAACCACAGGTCCCCCCGGGGAGCTGTTTTTT. This sequence encodes CASSETTGPPGELFF.

The J gene is TRBJ2-7, the V gene TRBV29-1, with 7 bases matching TRBD2. The CDR3 is 13 residues long. The V and J ends lost 4 bases and 3 bases, in that order; junction bases with no gene match: 6. In germline, CDR1 is SQVTM, CDR2 ANQGSEA. The CDR3 coding sequence is TGCAGCGTTGGGGGGGGACTCGGCTACGAGCAGTACTTC. It is translated as CSVGGGLGYEQYF.

The V and J genes are TRBV7-2 and TRBJ2-7, with 11 bases lining up with TRBD2. V was clipped by 2 bases and J by 6 bases; unmatched bases: 6. The CDR3 runs to 15 residues. Germline V gene lookup returns CDR1 SGHTA and CDR2 FQGNSA. CDR3 protein: CASSLNRLAGGEQYF. CDR3 coding DNA: TGTGCCAGCAGCTTAAACAGGCTAGCGGGAGGCGAGCAGTACTTC.

There are a few counts of this clone. The chain links TRBV5-1 to TRBJ1-5; TRBD1 agrees at 7 bases. The germline V gene encodes CDR1 SGHRS and CDR2 YFSETQ. The CDR3 has 15 amino acids. With V trimmed by 0 bases and J by 5 bases, 5 bases remained unmatched. The CDR3, as DNA: TGCGCCAGCAGCTTGGCGGGGGACAGACATCAGCCCCAGCATTTT. Encoded protein: CASSLAGDRHQPQHF.

J is TRBJ2-3 and V is TRBV5-1; tentative D call: TRBD2 (6 bases). Deletions cut 6 bases from V and 2 bases from J, with 13 bases between. Germline V gene sequence: CDR1 SGHRS, CDR2 YFSETQ. The CDR3 has 14 amino acids. In DNA, the CDR3 is TGCGCCAGCACCCGGGACTCACCCACAGATACGCAGTATTTT. As protein: CASTRDSPTDTQYF.

This chain connects TRBV5-5 to TRBJ2-7, with TRBD2 as a possible D gene (5 bases). The CDR3 sequence is 13 residues long. Germline V gives CDR1 SGHKS, CDR2 YYEKEE (reference sequence). Trimming cost V 4 bases and J 3 bases, with 11 bases left between them. This CDR3 is CASSVWESYEQYF. CDR3 in DNA: TGTGCCAGCAGCGTATGGGAGAGCTACGAGCAGTACTTC.

This clone was found once. The chain recombines TRBV5-1 with TRBJ2-3, with D unresolved. V lost 1 base and J lost 2, with 17 bases in between. This CDR3 spans 17 amino acids. CDR1 is SGHRS, CDR2 YFSETQ, per germline. The CDR3 is CASSLTVGISYTDTQYF. The CDR3 DNA reads TGCGCCAGCAGCTTGACTGTTGGTATTTCCTACACAGATACGCAGTATTTT.

V usage is TRBV25-1 and J usage is TRBJ2-7; TRBD2 might be the D (5 bases). Germline V gene sequence: CDR1 MGHDK, CDR2 SYGVNS. The V end was cut by 6 bases, the J end by 0 bases, with 12 bases between. The CDR3 totals 14 residues. CDR3 nucleotide sequence: TGTGCCAGCAGCCCACACGGGAACTCCTACGAGCAGTACTTC. Its translation: CASSPHGNSYEQYF.

The chain recombines TRBV2 with TRBJ2-1; D not certain. Between the trimmed V and J ends, which lost 2 bases and 5 bases, there was a span of 4 bases. Germline CDR1 reads SNHLY; CDR2 reads FYNNEI. This CDR3 comprises 12 residues. The CDR3 sequence is CASSERHNEQFF. The CDR3 nucleotides are TGTGCCAGCAGTGAACGTCACAATGAGCAGTTCTTC.

This chain uses TRBV11-1 with TRBJ1-1; D unresolved. The CDR3 is 12 amino acids. Deletions cut 1 base from V and 5 bases from J, with 5 bases between. Germline V gene data show CDR1 as SGHAT and CDR2 as FQDESV (reference sequence). CDR3 in amino acids: CASSLGLTEAFF. The CDR3 DNA sequence: TGTGCCAGCAGCTTAGGACTTACTGAAGCTTTCTTT.

This chain joins TRBV19 and TRBJ1-6; 8 bases fit TRBD1. Germline trimming cut 6 bases from V and 4 bases from J; bases unmatched to any gene: 2. CDR3 length: 14 amino acids. Germline lookup yields CDR1 LNHDA and CDR2 SQIVND (reference sequence). The CDR3, as DNA: TGTGCCAGTAGCGGACAGGGTTATAATTCACCCCTCCACTTT. Protein: CASSGQGYNSPLHF.

V gene TRBV5-6 combines with J gene TRBJ2-5; the match to TRBD2 covers 10 bases. The CDR3 sequence is 15 residues long. From germline, CDR1 is SGHDT and CDR2 YYEEEE. V gave up 2 bases and J gave up 5 bases; unmatched junction bases: 6. This chain's CDR3 is CASSLAGGPWETQYF. DNA for the CDR3: TGTGCCAGCAGCTTAGCGGGGGGGCCGTGGGAGACCCAGTACTTC.

This clone has more than one count but fewer than ten. The chain has TRBV5-4 and TRBJ1-6; D is ambiguous. CDR1 and CDR2 (germline): SGHNT, YYREEE (reference sequence). The CDR3 is made up of 12 amino acids. V was pared by 0 bases and J by 13 bases, with 8 bases between. In nucleotides, the CDR3 is TGTGCCAGCAGCTTGGTAAATCAGCCCCTCCACTTT. Translating it yields CASSLVNQPLHF.

J is TRBJ2-1 and V is TRBV10-3, with 11 bases that match TRBD2. The J segment lost 7 bases and the V segment lost 4 bases, leaving 6 bases of the junction unmatched. Germline V gene sequence: CDR1 ENHRY, CDR2 SYGVKD. The CDR3 is 15 residues long. The CDR3 DNA is TGTGCCATCAGTGGCACTAGCGGGAGTCCGAATGAGCAGTTCTTC. This translates into CAISGTSGSPNEQFF.

The CDR3 bases are TGTGCCTGGAGTAGGCGTAGAGGGGACAGCCGGTCGCCCCAGCATTTT. Translated: CAWSRRRGDSRSPQHF. This rearrangement joins TRBV30 to TRBJ1-5; 7 bases map to TRBD1. V shed 2 bases and J 9 bases; nucleotides not matched to a gene: 16. Germline loops: CDR1 GTSNPN, CDR2 SVGIG (reference sequence). This CDR3 comprises 16 residues.

The CDR3 DNA reads TGTGCCAGCTCCGGAAGCGGAGTTACTAATGAAAAACTGTTTTTT. Translation: CASSGSGVTNEKLFF. The chain joins TRBV18 to TRBJ1-4, with no clear D. The length of the CDR3 is 15 residues. Trimming removed 6 bases at V and 2 bases at J, with 13 bases between. CDR1 and CDR2 from the germline V gene are KGHSH and LQKENI.

This clone was detected once. This rearrangement joins TRBV5-4 to TRBJ1-2; TRBD1 might be the D (6 bases). Germline V gives CDR1 SGHNT, CDR2 YYREEE (reference sequence). CDR3 length: 16 residues. Trimming stripped 0 bases from V and 4 bases from J, with 16 bases between. CDR3 in DNA: TGTGCCAGCAGCTTGGCCGGGGCAGGGGACGGCTATGGCTACACCTTC. It translates to CASSLAGAGDGYGYTF. The whole variable domain, filled in from reference TRBV5-4 and TRBJ1-2, reads ETGVTQSPTHLIKTRGQQVTLRCSSQSGHNTVSWYQQALGQGPQFIFQYYREEENGRGNFPPRFSGLQFPNYSSELNVNALELDDSALYLCASSLAGAGDGYGYTFGSGTRLTVV.

The V and J genes are TRBV5-6 and TRBJ2-5; the match to TRBD1 covers 8 bases. The end of the DNA fits TRBJ2-7 better, so the J call may be wrong. The CDR3 spans 14 residues. The V gene's germline CDR1 is SGHDT and CDR2 YYEEEE. The CDR3 sequence: CASSWRQGSYEQYF. CDR3 DNA: TGTGCCAGCAGCTGGAGACAGGGGTCCTACGAGCAGTACTTC.